This paragraph reports one T cell receptor (beta chain). What it recognizes is unknown. Trimming pared 0 bases from V and 5 bases from J, leaving 16 bases between. CDR1 and CDR2 (germline): SGDLS, YYNGEE. The CDR3 loop spans 16 amino acids. Generated by immunoSEQ multiplex PCR, the TCRdb table keeps only in-frame clones and is missing some. The sample lists around 100,000 clones, roughly 90% occurring once. The sample belongs to a study of T cell responses to AZD1222 COVID-19 vaccine. Whole-study results and caveats: Vaccine-associated CD4 TCRs ranged over spike, dominating at 160-218 and 743-854.

This sequence originates from an adult in good health. The specimen was peripheral blood, collected on day 0 of AZD1222 vaccination. The V and J genes are TRBV9 and TRBJ2-3; TRBD2 might be the D (7 bases). The CDR3 loop reads CASSVEDWGGLDTQYF. CDR3 bases: TGTGCCAGCAGCGTAGAGGACTGGGGGGGCCTAGATACGCAGTATTTT.